This entry is about one TCR beta chain. Its antigen remains unknown. This sample is drawn from a study of cytomegalovirus exposure and HLA in healthy donors. General study points: An analysis that was carried out later associated 16,000 or so TCR beta sequences with HLA alleles at 0.05 false discovery rate. Judged likely to be a sequencing artifact was a cluster of highly shared sequence variants. The investigators catalogued about 170 TCR beta chains as cytomegalovirus-associated. An analysis done earlier found most TCR beta V segments productive about 87% or about 30% of the time.

PCR used 60 Vbeta primers and 13 Jbeta primers. The table came from immunoSEQ multiplex PCR; TCRdb's copy has only in-frame clones and leaves some out. In the table there are about 130,000 clones, approximately 85% of which are singletons. The sequence was obtained from a woman aged 45-60 years in good health and CMV-seropositive. The sample consisted of PBMCs.

This chain's CDR3 is CASSFQGIGEKLFF. In nucleotides, the CDR3 is TGTGCCAGCAGTTTCCAGGGGATAGGTGAAAAACTGTTTTTT. The genes are TRBV27 and TRBJ1-4, with D possibly TRBD1 on 6 matching bases. With 3 bases removed from V and 7 bases from J, the gap between germline ends came to 12 bases. The germline gives CDR1 MNHEY, CDR2 SMNVEV (reference sequence). This CDR3 contains 14 residues.